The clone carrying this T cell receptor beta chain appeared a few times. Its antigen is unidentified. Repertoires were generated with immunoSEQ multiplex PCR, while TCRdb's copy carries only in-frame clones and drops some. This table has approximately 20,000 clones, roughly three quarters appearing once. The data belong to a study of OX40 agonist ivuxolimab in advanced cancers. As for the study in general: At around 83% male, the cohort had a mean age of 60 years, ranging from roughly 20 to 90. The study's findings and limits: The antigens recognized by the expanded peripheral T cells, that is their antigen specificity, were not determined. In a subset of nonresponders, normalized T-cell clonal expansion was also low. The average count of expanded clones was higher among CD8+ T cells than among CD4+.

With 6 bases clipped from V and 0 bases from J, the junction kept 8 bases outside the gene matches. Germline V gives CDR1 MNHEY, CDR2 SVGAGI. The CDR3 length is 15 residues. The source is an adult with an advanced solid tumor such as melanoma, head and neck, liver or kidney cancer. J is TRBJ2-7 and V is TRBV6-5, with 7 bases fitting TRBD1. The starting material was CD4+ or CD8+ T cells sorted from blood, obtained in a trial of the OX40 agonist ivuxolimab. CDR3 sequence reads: CASRSPGQSSYEQYF. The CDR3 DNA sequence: TGTGCCAGCAGGAGTCCGGGACAGAGCTCCTACGAGCAGTACTTC.